The clone carrying this T cell receptor beta chain appeared many times. This sample was taken from a study of spatial heterogeneity in lung cancer. TCRdb redid the calling of the 5' RACE reads with MiXCR, one entry per CDR3 protein. Of about 36,000 distinct CDR3 sequences listed, 6.5% to 9.5% are singletons. The CDR3 covers 15 residues. CDR1 MNHEY and CDR2 SVGEGT come from the germline V gene. Trimming pared 4 bases from V and 0 bases from J, leaving 11 bases between. Time point specified: blood at routine non-recurrence follow-up after resection. This sequence joins TRBV6-2 or TRBV6-3 and TRBJ2-3, with TRBD2 as a possible D gene (5 bases). The receptor's source is a male donor with early-stage non-small cell lung cancer. The source material was PBMCs, sampled at follow-up. The CDR3 coding sequence is TGTGCCAGCAGTTCACTCAGACTAAGCACAGATACGCAGTATTTT. It encodes CASSSLRLSTDTQYF.